These 10 T cell receptor beta chains came from one sample sequenced in a study of cytomegalovirus exposure and HLA in healthy donors. This PCR relied on a set of 60 Vbeta primers and 13 Jbeta primers. Using immunoSEQ multiplex PCR, the repertoire was profiled, and TCRdb retains in-frame clones only, with some absent. The sample totals roughly 42,000 clones; its top ten clones hold 1% to 1.5%. Sample: PBMCs. The receptor source for this set is a man aged 30-40 years in good health and CMV-seronegative.

V usage is TRBV7-2 and J usage is TRBJ1-6; D is ambiguous. V dropped 3 bases and J dropped 6 bases, with 9 bases sitting between them. This CDR3 comprises 14 residues. The germline CDR1 and CDR2 sequences are SGHTA and FQGNSA. The CDR3 DNA sequence: TGTGCCAGCAGCTTGCAGTTAGCTAATTCACCCCTCCACTTT. Translation gives CASSLQLANSPLHF.

The chain combines TRBV15 with TRBJ1-1; D is possibly TRBD1 (5 bases). Looked up from germline, CDR1 is LNHNV and CDR2 is YYDKDF (reference sequence). V gave up 0 bases and J gave up 3 bases, with 11 bases separating them. The CDR3 sequence is 15 residues long. CDR3 DNA sequence: TGTGCCACCAGCAGAGATCTCGGGGGAGACACTGAAGCTTTCTTT. Its protein is CATSRDLGGDTEAFF.

The chain employs TRBV12-2 and TRBJ1-3. TRBV12-2 is marked as a pseudogene. This CDR3 is 19 amino acids long. The CDR3 protein is CASRFTRESQTLSGNTIYF. CDR3 bases: TGTGCAAGTCGCTTCACTCGGGAGTCCCAAACTCTCTCTGGAAACACCATATATTTT.

This chain joins TRBV7-9 and TRBJ2-3, with 7 bases identical to TRBD1. This CDR3 region has 13 residues. Germline CDR1 reads SEHNR; CDR2 reads FQNEAQ (reference sequence). V shed 4 bases and J 6 bases; nucleotides not matched to a gene: 4. CDR3 protein: CASSWDSVDTQYF. CDR3 sequence (DNA): TGTGCCAGCAGCTGGGACAGCGTGGATACGCAGTATTTT.

This sequence joins TRBV9 and TRBJ1-1, with D possibly matching TRBD1 (5 bases). Trimming cost V 6 bases and J 5 bases, with 23 bases left between them. The CDR3 covers 16 residues. Germline V CDR1 and CDR2: SGDLS, YYNGEE. In DNA, the CDR3 is TGTGCCAGCACCCGGGGGGAAGGGGAGAGAGGAACTGAAGCTTTCTTT. It specifies CASTRGEGERGTEAFF.

The gene calls are TRBV2 and TRBJ1-1; unclear D gene. V lost 3 bases, J lost 3 bases, and 8 bases lay in between. CDR1 and CDR2 (germline): SNHLY, FYNNEI. The CDR3 spans 13 residues. CDR3 residues: CASSEEAYTEAFF. The CDR3, as DNA: TGTGCCAGCAGTGAGGAGGCCTACACTGAAGCTTTCTTT.

The chain joins TRBV6-6 to TRBJ2-3; no definite D call. With 4 bases removed from V and 2 bases from J, the gap between germline ends came to 10 bases. The CDR3 contains 14 residues. The germline V gene encodes CDR1 MNHNY and CDR2 SVGAGI (reference sequence). The CDR3 coding sequence is TGTGCCAGCAGTTCATCTTCACTCACAGATACGCAGTATTTT. Amino acids: CASSSSSLTDTQYF.

The chain employs TRBV5-1 and TRBJ1-5; tentatively, D is TRBD1 (5 bases). Germline values: CDR1 SGHRS, CDR2 YFSETQ. The CDR3 sequence is 14 residues long. V lost 0 bases, J lost 5 bases, and 9 bases lay in between. The DNA of the CDR3 is TGCGCCAGCAGCTTGGAAGGGGCGGATCAGCCCCAGCATTTT. It codes for CASSLEGADQPQHF.

The chain employs TRBV27 and TRBJ2-5, with 13 bases matching TRBD2. The junction had 6 bases not matched to a gene; V was cut back by 6 bases and J by 5 bases. Germline assignment: CDR1 MNHEY and CDR2 SMNVEV (reference sequence). The CDR3 consists of 15 residues. The CDR3 sequence is CASSRLAGGGETQYF. CDR3 bases: TGTGCCAGCAGCCGACTAGCGGGAGGTGGGGAGACCCAGTACTTC.

The chain joins TRBV6-6 to TRBJ1-1; D perhaps matches TRBD1 (6 bases). Germline CDR1 is MNHNY and CDR2 is SVGAGI (reference sequence). The CDR3 is 13 amino acids. Trimming took 5 bases from V and 5 from J, leaving 12 bases between them. CDR3 bases: TGTGCCAGCAGTCCCGGTACAGGGACTGAAGCTTTCTTT. Translating gives CASSPGTGTEAFF.